This TCR beta chain was captured in a study of T cell responses to AZD1222 COVID-19 vaccine. Trimming removed 1 base from V and 5 bases from J, with 5 bases in between. This CDR3 contains 13 residues. The data were produced by immunoSEQ multiplex PCR, yet TCRdb's version contains in-frame clones alone and is incomplete. The data hold nearly 200,000 clones, with approximately 93% observed a single time. This TCR derives from an adult who received the AZD1222 COVID-19 vaccine. The source was peripheral blood, collected 28 days after the second AZD1222 dose. This rearrangement joins TRBV12-3 or TRBV12-4 to TRBJ2-2, with D unclear. CDR3 nucleotide sequence: TGTGCCAGCAGTTTAGGGCAAACCGGGGAGCTGTTTTTT. Its protein product is CASSLGQTGELFF.